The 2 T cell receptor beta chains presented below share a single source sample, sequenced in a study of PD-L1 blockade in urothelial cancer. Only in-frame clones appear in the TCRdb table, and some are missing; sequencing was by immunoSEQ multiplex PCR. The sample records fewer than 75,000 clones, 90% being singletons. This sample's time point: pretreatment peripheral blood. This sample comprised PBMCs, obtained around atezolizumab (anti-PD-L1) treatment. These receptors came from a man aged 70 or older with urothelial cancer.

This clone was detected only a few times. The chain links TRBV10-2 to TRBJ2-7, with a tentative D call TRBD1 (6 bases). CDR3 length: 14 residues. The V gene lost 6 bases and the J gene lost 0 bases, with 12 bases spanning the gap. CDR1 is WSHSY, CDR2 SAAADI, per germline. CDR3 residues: CASSSTGISYEQYF. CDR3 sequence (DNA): TGCGCCAGCAGCTCGACAGGAATCTCCTACGAGCAGTACTTC.

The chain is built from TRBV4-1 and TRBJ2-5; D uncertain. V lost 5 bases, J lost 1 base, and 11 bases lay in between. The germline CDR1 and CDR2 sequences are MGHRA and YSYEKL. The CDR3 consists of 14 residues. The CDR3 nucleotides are TGCGCCAGCAGCGGAGTCGCGGCCCAAGAGACCCAGTACTTC. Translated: CASSGVAAQETQYF.